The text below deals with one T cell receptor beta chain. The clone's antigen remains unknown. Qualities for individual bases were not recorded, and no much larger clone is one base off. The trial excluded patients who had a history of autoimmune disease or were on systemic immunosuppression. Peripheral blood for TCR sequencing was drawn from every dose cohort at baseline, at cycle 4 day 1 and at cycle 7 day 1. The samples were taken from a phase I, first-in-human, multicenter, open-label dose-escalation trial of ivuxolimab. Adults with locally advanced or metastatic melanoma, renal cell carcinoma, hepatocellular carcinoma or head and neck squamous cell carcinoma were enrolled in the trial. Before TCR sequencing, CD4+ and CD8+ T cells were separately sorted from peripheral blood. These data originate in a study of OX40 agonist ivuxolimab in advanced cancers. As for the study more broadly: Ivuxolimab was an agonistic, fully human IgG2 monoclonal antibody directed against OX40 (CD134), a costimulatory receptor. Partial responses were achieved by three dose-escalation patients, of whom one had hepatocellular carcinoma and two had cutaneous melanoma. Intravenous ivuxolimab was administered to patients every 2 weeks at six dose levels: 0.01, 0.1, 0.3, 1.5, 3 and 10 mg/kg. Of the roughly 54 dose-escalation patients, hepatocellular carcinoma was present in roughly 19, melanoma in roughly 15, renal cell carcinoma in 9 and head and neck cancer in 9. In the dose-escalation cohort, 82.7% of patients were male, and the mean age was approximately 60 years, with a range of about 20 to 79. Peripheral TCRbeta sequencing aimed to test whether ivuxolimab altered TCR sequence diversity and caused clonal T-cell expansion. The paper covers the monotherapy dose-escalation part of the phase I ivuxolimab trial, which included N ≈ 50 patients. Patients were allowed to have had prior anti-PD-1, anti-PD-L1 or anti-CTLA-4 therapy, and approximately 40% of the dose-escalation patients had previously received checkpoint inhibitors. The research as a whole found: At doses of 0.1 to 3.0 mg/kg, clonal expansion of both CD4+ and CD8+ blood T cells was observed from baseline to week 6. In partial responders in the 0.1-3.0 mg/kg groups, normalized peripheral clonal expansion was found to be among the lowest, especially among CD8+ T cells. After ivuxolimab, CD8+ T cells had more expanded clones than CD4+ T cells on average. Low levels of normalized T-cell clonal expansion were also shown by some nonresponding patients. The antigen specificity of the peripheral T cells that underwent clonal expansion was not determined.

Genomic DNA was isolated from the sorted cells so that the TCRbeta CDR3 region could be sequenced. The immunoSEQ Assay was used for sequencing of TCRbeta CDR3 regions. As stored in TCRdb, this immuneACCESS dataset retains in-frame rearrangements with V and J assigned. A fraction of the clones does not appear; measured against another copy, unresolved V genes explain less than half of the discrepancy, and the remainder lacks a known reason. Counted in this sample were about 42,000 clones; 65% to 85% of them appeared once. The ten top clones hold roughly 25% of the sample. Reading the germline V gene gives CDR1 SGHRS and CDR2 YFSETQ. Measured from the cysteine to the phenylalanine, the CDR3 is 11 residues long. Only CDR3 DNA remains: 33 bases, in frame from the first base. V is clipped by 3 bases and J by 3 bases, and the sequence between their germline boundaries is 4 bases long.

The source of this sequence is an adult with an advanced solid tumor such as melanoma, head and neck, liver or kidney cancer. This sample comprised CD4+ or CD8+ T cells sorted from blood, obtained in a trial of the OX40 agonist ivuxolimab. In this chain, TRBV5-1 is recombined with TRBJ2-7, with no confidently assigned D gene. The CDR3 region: CASSYLYEQYF. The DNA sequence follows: TGCGCCAGCAGCTACCTCTACGAGCAGTACTTC.